These 3 T cell receptor beta chains were sequenced from one sample in a study of blood T cells in healthy people across ages. Next came a second PCR, run for about 7 to 11 cycles, which used a sample-barcoded 5' primer along with a J-beta primer mix. MiXCR, applied by TCRdb to the 5' RACE reads, yields one record per CDR3 protein. The sample lists roughly 700,000 distinct CDR3 sequences, about half seen once, with around a third in the top ten. Sequencing used blood. The receptors were sampled from an older woman in good health.

This chain joins TRBV28 and TRBJ2-5, with D perhaps matching TRBD2 (6 bases). The ends were cut back, 4 bases at V and 4 bases at J, with 10 bases in the middle. Germline V gene data show CDR1 as MDHEN and CDR2 as SYDVKM. The CDR3 is made up of 13 amino acids. The CDR3 DNA is TGTGCCAGCAGTTGGGCGGGGTTAGAGACCCAGTACTTC. Translation: CASSWAGLETQYF.

This clonotype was counted only a few times. The gene calls are TRBV4-3 and TRBJ2-1; no clear D. The germline CDR1 and CDR2 sequences are LGHNA and YSLEER. V was cut by 2 bases and J by 2 bases, with 13 bases left in between. The CDR3 runs to 16 residues. The CDR3 loop is CASSQKELPPYNEQFF. The CDR3 nucleotides read TGCGCCAGCAGCCAAAAAGAGCTGCCCCCCTACAATGAGCAGTTCTTC.

This clonotype was seen only a few times. The chain links TRBV20-1 to TRBJ2-5; 8 positions agree with TRBD2. Germline loops: CDR1 DFQATT, CDR2 SNEGSKA (reference sequence). The CDR3 extends over 16 amino acids. J gave up 3 bases and V 0 bases, and 9 bases lay outside the gene matches. CDR3 sequence (DNA): TGCAGTGCTAGAGATCCCCAGCGGGAGCGGAAAGAGACCCAGTACTTC. It encodes CSARDPQRERKETQYF.